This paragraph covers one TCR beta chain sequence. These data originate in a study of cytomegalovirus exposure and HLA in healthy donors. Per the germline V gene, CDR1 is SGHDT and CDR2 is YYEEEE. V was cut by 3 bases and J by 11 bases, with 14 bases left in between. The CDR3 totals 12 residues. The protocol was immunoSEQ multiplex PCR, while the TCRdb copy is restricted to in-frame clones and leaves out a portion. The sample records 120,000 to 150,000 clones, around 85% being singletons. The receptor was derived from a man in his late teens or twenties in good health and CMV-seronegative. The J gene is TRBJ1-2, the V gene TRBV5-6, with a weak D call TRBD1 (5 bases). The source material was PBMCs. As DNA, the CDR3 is TGTGCCAGCAGCTGGGGCGGGACGTTTTACACCTTC. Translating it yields CASSWGGTFYTF.